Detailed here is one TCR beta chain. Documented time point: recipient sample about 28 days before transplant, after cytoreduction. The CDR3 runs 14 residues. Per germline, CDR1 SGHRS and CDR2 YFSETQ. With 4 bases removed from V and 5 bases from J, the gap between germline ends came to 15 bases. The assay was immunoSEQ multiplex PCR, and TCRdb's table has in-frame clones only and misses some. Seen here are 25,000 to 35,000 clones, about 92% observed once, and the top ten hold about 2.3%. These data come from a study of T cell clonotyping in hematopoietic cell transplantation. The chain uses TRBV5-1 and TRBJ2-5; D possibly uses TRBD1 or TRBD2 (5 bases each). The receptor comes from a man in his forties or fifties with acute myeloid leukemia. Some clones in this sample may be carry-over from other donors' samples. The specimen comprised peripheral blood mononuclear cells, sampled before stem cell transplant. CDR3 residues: CASSPGRGYETQYF. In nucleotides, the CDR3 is TGCGCCAGCAGCCCGGGACGGGGTTACGAGACCCAGTACTTC. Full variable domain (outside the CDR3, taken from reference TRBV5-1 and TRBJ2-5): KAGVTQTPRYLIKTRGQQVTLSCSPISGHRSVSWYQQTPGQGLQFLFEYFSETQRNKGNFPGRFSGRQFSNSRSEMNVSTLELGDSALYLCASSPGRGYETQYFGPGTRLLVL.